One sample yielded the 4 T cell receptor beta chains listed below, sequenced in a study of Ad26.COV2.S vaccination and SARS-CoV-2 variants (dated by TCRdb to about 2021). The library was produced with the immunoSEQ multiplex PCR assay. In its TCRdb copy, this immuneACCESS table keeps in-frame sequences only and misses some clones. Where compared with another copy, unresolved V genes explain less than half of these, and the others have no known cause. Present in this sample are 360,000 or so clones, around 90% of which were seen just once. Around 3.5% of the sample is in the top ten clones. This specimen's treatment or condition label, per the study, means: approximately 18 received Ad26.COV2.S at low or high dose, single or two shots; about 5 received placebo; per-sample allocation not given. For vaccine and placebo recipients, repertoires were sequenced using samples collected on day 63 after the first injection.

Sequenced here: peripheral blood, sampled in a trial of Ad26.COV2.S vaccine versus placebo. The receptors derive from a person between 18 and 60 years old who received the Ad26.COV2.S COVID-19 vaccine or a placebo.

The chain employs TRBV4-3 and TRBJ2-3; 9 positions match TRBD1. CDR1 and CDR2 from the germline V gene are LGHNA and YSLEER. The CDR3 consists of 19 residues. The V and J ends lost 2 bases and 3 bases, in that order; junction bases with no gene match: 15. In nucleotides, the CDR3 is TGCGCCAGCAGCCAAACCACTACCTCCGGGACAGGGAGGACAGATACGCAGTATTTT. It specifies CASSQTTTSGTGRTDTQYF.

The J gene is TRBJ2-7, the V gene TRBV25-1, with TRBD1 matching over 7 bases. The germline CDR1 and CDR2 sequences are MGHDK and SYGVNS. CDR3 length equals 13 residues. The trim removed 5 bases at V and 6 bases at J, leaving 7 bases unmatched. The CDR3 spells CASSLTGVSEQYF. CDR3 DNA: TGTGCCAGCAGTCTAACAGGGGTAAGCGAGCAGTACTTC.

V and J are TRBV10-3 and TRBJ2-3; maybe TRBD2 (6 bases). V gave up 10 bases and J gave up 0 bases, with 17 bases separating them. The germline V gene encodes CDR1 ENHRY and CDR2 SYGVKD. This CDR3 contains 15 residues. The CDR3 DNA sequence: TGTGCCAGCAAGACTAGAGAAACTAGCACAGATACGCAGTATTTT. Translation gives CASKTRETSTDTQYF.

This chain uses TRBV10-3 with TRBJ2-5, with D hard to call. The CDR3 totals 14 residues. The germline V and J ends were trimmed by 11 bases and 2 bases, with 18 bases remaining between them. Germline assignment: CDR1 ENHRY and CDR2 SYGVKD. CDR3 sequence (DNA): TGTGCCGTCACCCGCAACAGAATACAAGAGACCCAGTACTTC. Translating gives CAVTRNRIQETQYF.